This passage covers 30 T cell receptor beta chains from one sample sequenced in a study of cytomegalovirus exposure and HLA in healthy donors. Amplification used 60 Vbeta primers and 13 Jbeta primers. Measured with immunoSEQ multiplex PCR; TCRdb has only the in-frame clones, and not every one. Of tens of thousands of clones in the sample, roughly 70% are singletons; the top ten hold roughly 5.2%. Sample: PBMCs. These receptors came from a man aged 55-75 years in good health and CMV-seropositive.

In this sample, this clone turned up a few times. V usage is TRBV6-6 and J usage is TRBJ1-2, with a possible D match to TRBD1 (5 bases). From germline, CDR1 is MNHNY and CDR2 SVGAGI (reference sequence). Trimming pared 7 bases from V and 4 bases from J, leaving 13 bases between. The CDR3 covers 13 residues. The CDR3 region is CASNRQQGYGYTF. CDR3 nucleotide sequence: TGTGCCAGCAATCGCCAGCAGGGCTATGGCTACACCTTC.

V is TRBV7-8 and J is TRBJ2-1, with 7 bases lining up with TRBD2. The J segment lost 8 bases and the V segment lost 5 bases, leaving 12 bases of the junction unmatched. The CDR3 is made up of 15 amino acids. Germline V lookup: CDR1 SGHVS, CDR2 FQNEAQ. The CDR3 bases are TGTGCCAGCAGCCTCTCGGTGCGGGAGTGGCATGAGCAGTTCTTC. It codes for CASSLSVREWHEQFF.

This chain connects TRBV7-9 to TRBJ2-7; D possibly corresponds to TRBD1 (5 bases). Trimming removed 5 bases at V and 1 base at J, with 12 bases between. This CDR3 is built from 14 residues. Germline V gene sequence: CDR1 SEHNR, CDR2 FQNEAQ (reference sequence). Here the CDR3 DNA reads TGTGCCAGCAGCGTGACAGCTTTGTCCTACGAGCAGTACTTC. Translating it yields CASSVTALSYEQYF.

This clone was seen a handful of times. The chain employs TRBV19 and TRBJ1-2; D uncertain. Trimming shortened V by 6 bases and J by 8 bases, and 13 bases separated the two germline ends. Germline V gene sequence: CDR1 LNHDA, CDR2 SQIVND (reference sequence). This CDR3 region has 12 residues. The DNA for the CDR3 is TGTGCCAGTAGCCGGGGATTTAGCGGCTACACCTTC. This gives the protein CASSRGFSGYTF.

The genes are TRBV28 and TRBJ2-1; 10 nucleotides line up with TRBD2. J was trimmed by 8 bases and V by 6 bases; bases with no gene match: 16. Germline V gene lookup returns CDR1 MDHEN and CDR2 SYDVKM. This CDR3 is 17 amino acids long. CDR3 residues: CASSSPGSGRARDEQFF. As DNA, the CDR3 is TGTGCCAGCAGCTCCCCGGGGAGCGGGAGGGCCAGAGATGAGCAGTTCTTC.

V gene TRBV19 combines with J gene TRBJ1-5, with D perhaps TRBD1 (6 bases). The CDR3 is 14 amino acids. Germline CDR1 and CDR2: LNHDA and SQIVND (reference sequence). Trimming removed 3 bases from V and 4 bases from J, with 10 bases in between. CDR3 amino acids: CASSMGHPNQPQHF. The DNA of the CDR3 is TGTGCCAGTAGTATGGGACATCCAAATCAGCCCCAGCATTTT.

The chain employs TRBV7-9 and TRBJ2-7; D possibly corresponds to TRBD1 (6 bases). The CDR3 contains 16 residues. Trimming stripped 3 bases from V and 0 bases from J, with 15 bases between. Germline V gene data show CDR1 as SEHNR and CDR2 as FQNEAQ (reference sequence). In DNA form, the CDR3 reads TGTGCCAGCAGCTTGGACTTCAGGGGCCCCTCCTACGAGCAGTACTTC. It is translated as CASSLDFRGPSYEQYF.

The chain combines TRBV27 with TRBJ2-1; the D gene is possibly TRBD2 (6 bases). The CDR3 length is 14 residues. V dropped 7 bases and J dropped 7 bases, with 17 bases sitting between them. The V gene's germline CDR1 is MNHEY and CDR2 SMNVEV (reference sequence). The CDR3 spells CASKTSRDSNEQFF. The CDR3 nucleotides read TGTGCCAGCAAAACTAGCAGAGATTCTAATGAGCAGTTCTTC.

The chain employs TRBV7-7 and TRBJ2-2; no definite D call. Looked up from germline, CDR1 is SSHAT and CDR2 is FNYEAQ (reference sequence). The CDR3 has 14 residues. V shed 6 bases and J shed 0 bases, with 8 bases lying between them. In nucleotides, the CDR3 is TGTGCCAGCAGGTGGGCAGCGAACACCGGGGAGCTGTTTTTT. Protein product: CASRWAANTGELFF. Combining the CDR3 with reference TRBV7-7 and TRBJ2-2 gives the whole variable domain GAGVSQSPRYKVTKRGQDVTLRCDPISSHATLYWYQQALGQGPEFLTYFNYEAQPDKSGLPSDRFSAERPEGSISTLTIQRTEQRDSAMYRCASRWAANTGELFFGEGSRLTVL.

The chain has TRBV20-1 and TRBJ2-7, with TRBD1 matching 10 bases. CDR3 size: 11 residues. The V gene end was trimmed by 5 bases and the J gene end by 6 bases; junction bases not matched to a gene: 1. CDR1 and CDR2 from the germline V gene are DFQATT and SNEGSKA (reference sequence). This CDR3 is CSAGQGVEQYF. CDR3 in DNA: TGCAGTGCTGGACAGGGGGTCGAGCAGTACTTC.

This clone was counted between two and nine times. The V call is TRBV4-3, the J call TRBJ2-3; possibly TRBD2 for D (5 bases). This CDR3 has 15 residues. The germline V gene encodes CDR1 LGHNA and CDR2 YSLEER. The V and J ends lost 1 base and 10 bases respectively, with 18 bases between them. The CDR3 loop is CASSQGPSQPGAQYF. In DNA, the CDR3 is TGCGCCAGCAGCCAAGGACCTAGCCAGCCTGGTGCGCAGTATTTT.

The chain employs TRBV5-1 and TRBJ2-7; 10 bases fit TRBD1. V was pared by 3 bases and J by 2 bases, with 2 bases of the junction left unmatched. The CDR3 runs to 14 residues. Germline CDR1 SGHRS, CDR2 YFSETQ. DNA for the CDR3: TGCGCCAGCAGCTCGACAGGGGGCCCCTACGAGCAGTACTTC. Encoded protein: CASSSTGGPYEQYF.

With respect to this clone: At one boundary the junction diverges from the germline segment, which might be a read error. This chain joins TRBV9 and TRBJ2-1; 7 bases align to TRBD2. Germline CDR1 is SGDLS and CDR2 is YYNGEE. The CDR3 has 14 residues. CDR3 DNA sequence: TGTGCCAGCAGTACTACCGGGACTACTAATGAGCAGCTCTTC. It encodes CASSTTGTTNEQLF. The variable domain in full, completed from reference TRBV9 and TRBJ2-1, reads DSGVTQTPKHLITATGQRVTLRCSPRSGDLSVYWYQQSLDQGLQFLIQYYNGEERAKGNILERFSAQQFPDLHSELNLSSLELGDSALYFCASSTTGTTNEQLFGPGTRLTVL.

The chain recombines TRBV18 with TRBJ1-1; D call uncertain. The CDR3 loop spans 15 amino acids. The V gene lost 2 bases and the J gene lost 1 base, with 11 bases spanning the gap. In germline, CDR1 is KGHSH, CDR2 LQKENI. The DNA of the CDR3 is TGTGCCAGCTCACCAGACATGAGCCCGAACACTGAAGCTTTCTTT. Translation: CASSPDMSPNTEAFF.

As for this clone: Other DNA sequences in this specimen translate into the identical CDR3. The J gene is TRBJ2-7, the V gene TRBV7-8; weak D call: TRBD2 (5 bases). Germline V gene data show CDR1 as SGHVS and CDR2 as FQNEAQ. The CDR3 spans 18 residues. Trimming left V 1 base short and J 1 base short, with 20 bases between. The DNA for the CDR3 is TGTGCCAGCAGCTTAGGTCCCGGAGGTCAGGTTTGGTCCTACGAGCAGTACTTC. Its translation is CASSLGPGGQVWSYEQYF.

CDR3 protein: CASSQERMVRINEQFF. DNA for the CDR3: TGCGCCAGCAGCCAAGAGCGGATGGTTAGGATAAATGAGCAGTTCTTC. The chain links TRBV4-1 to TRBJ2-1; D gene unclear. Germline loops: CDR1 MGHRA, CDR2 YSYEKL. CDR3 size: 16 residues. V shed 0 bases and J shed 7 bases, with 16 bases lying between them.

This chain connects TRBV30 to TRBJ1-3; D is unclear. Germline-derived CDR1 and CDR2 are GTSNPN and SVGIG (reference sequence). With 3 bases removed from V and 4 bases from J, the gap between germline ends came to 10 bases. The CDR3 contains 13 residues. CDR3 coding DNA: TGTGCCTGGAGCGCCGGCGGAGGAAACACCATATATTTT. This encodes CAWSAGGGNTIYF. Based on the CDR3 plus reference TRBV30 and TRBJ1-3, the full variable domain is SQTIHQWPATLVQPVGSPLSLECTVEGTSNPNLYWYRQAAGRGLQLLFYSVGIGQISSEVPQNLSASRPQDRQFILSSKKLLLSDSGFYLCAWSAGGGNTIYFGEGSWLTVV.

This chain uses TRBV7-2 with TRBJ2-7; 10 positions agree with TRBD1. Unmatched junction bases numbered 2, after V lost 4 bases and J lost 2 bases. The germline V gene has CDR1 SGHTA and CDR2 FQGNSA. The CDR3 extends over 14 amino acids. DNA for the CDR3: TGTGCCAGCAGCTCGGGACAGGGGCCCTACGAGCAGTACTTC. Translation gives CASSSGQGPYEQYF.

This clone was counted only a few times. This chain links TRBV7-2 with TRBJ2-3; the match to TRBD2 covers 13 bases. The germline V gene encodes CDR1 SGHTA and CDR2 FQGNSA. With 5 bases clipped from V and 2 bases from J, the junction kept 7 bases outside the gene matches. CDR3 length: 17 amino acids. The CDR3 sequence: CASSRTSGGRSTDTQYF. DNA of the CDR3: TGTGCCAGCAGCCGGACTAGCGGGGGCCGTTCCACAGATACGCAGTATTTT.

Here the CDR3 reads CASSYSAQGAYGYTF. The CDR3 bases are TGTGCCAGCAGTTACTCGGCACAGGGGGCCTATGGCTACACCTTC. The chain couples TRBV6-5 to TRBJ1-2; TRBD1 agrees at 9 bases. Losses at the gene ends were 0 bases for V and 4 bases for J; bases not matched to a gene: 3. CDR1 MNHEY and CDR2 SVGAGI come from the germline V gene. The CDR3 loop spans 15 amino acids.

This clone came up a few times. The rearrangement links TRBV6-6 to TRBJ1-5; TRBD1 aligns across 9 bases. The CDR3 is 14 amino acids. The V gene end was trimmed by 6 bases and the J gene end by 3 bases; junction bases not matched to a gene: 3. Germline V gene sequence: CDR1 MNHNY, CDR2 SVGAGI (reference sequence). As DNA, the CDR3 is TGTGCCAGCAGAGGGACAGGGCTCAATCAGCCCCAGCATTTT. This encodes CASRGTGLNQPQHF.

This chain joins TRBV27 and TRBJ1-5; D gene unclear. CDR1 and CDR2 (germline): MNHEY, SMNVEV (reference sequence). V was pared by 5 bases and J by 5 bases, with 13 bases between. This CDR3 has 14 residues. CDR3 nucleotides: TGTGCCAGCAGTATCGGGAACTGGGATCAGCCCCAGCATTTT. This gives the protein CASSIGNWDQPQHF.

The chain carries TRBV5-6 and TRBJ1-5; 9 bases fit TRBD1. This CDR3 is 17 amino acids long. Germline CDR1 SGHDT, CDR2 YYEEEE. V lost 4 bases and J lost 1; bases outside the gene matches: 9. The CDR3 loop reads CASSLDRGRISNQPQHF. The CDR3 region has the DNA TGTGCCAGCAGCCTGGACAGGGGTCGTATAAGCAATCAGCCCCAGCATTTT. Together with reference TRBV5-6 and TRBJ1-5, the CDR3 gives the full variable domain: DAGVTQSPTHLIKTRGQQVTLRCSPKSGHDTVSWYQQALGQGPQFIFQYYEEEERQRGNFPDRFSGHQFPNYSSELNVNALLLGDSALYLCASSLDRGRISNQPQHFGDGTRLSIL.

The rearrangement uses TRBV28 and TRBJ2-4, with 7 bases identical to TRBD1. CDR3 length equals 15 residues. From germline, CDR1 is MDHEN and CDR2 SYDVKM. Trimming cost V 8 bases and J 7 bases; bases outside gene matches: 14. CDR3 nucleotide sequence: TGTGCCAGCCAGAACCTCCAGGGGGTTGTGAACATTCAGTACTTC. It translates to CASQNLQGVVNIQYF.

In this sample, this clone turned up a few times. The chain couples TRBV5-1 to TRBJ1-2; 11 bases are a match to TRBD1. Germline CDR1 and CDR2: SGHRS and YFSETQ. The junction had 13 bases not matched to a gene; V was cut back by 4 bases and J by 2 bases. The CDR3 covers 18 residues. The CDR3 loop reads CASSRWTGGAQVNYGYTF. In nucleotides, the CDR3 is TGCGCCAGCAGCCGATGGACAGGGGGCGCCCAGGTGAACTATGGCTACACCTTC.

This sequence joins TRBV7-2 and TRBJ2-2; D is unresolved. Germline lookup yields CDR1 SGHTA and CDR2 FQGNSA. Trimming removed 5 bases from V and 2 bases from J, with 6 bases in between. This CDR3 spans 13 amino acids. Here the CDR3 reads CASSLTNTGELFF. Written as DNA, the CDR3 is TGTGCCAGCAGCCTAACCAACACCGGGGAGCTGTTTTTT.

This clone came up a few times. At one of its ends the junction is not consistent with the germline gene, which may arise from a read error. The CDR3 DNA reads TGTTCCAGCAGCTTAGGCAGGGTTGGCTACACCTTC. This sequence encodes CSSSLGRVGYTF. The V and J genes are TRBV7-9 and TRBJ1-2; weak D call: TRBD1 (5 bases). The germline V gene encodes CDR1 SEHNR and CDR2 FQNEAQ (reference sequence). The CDR3 contains 12 residues.

This clone was recorded a few times. This chain uses TRBV6-1 with TRBJ2-1, with TRBD1 matching over 8 bases. CDR3 size: 11 residues. The V gene end was trimmed by 2 bases and the J gene end by 14 bases; junction bases not matched to a gene: 2. CDR1 and CDR2 (germline): MNHNS, SASEGT. The CDR3, as DNA: TGTGCCAGCAGTGAATTGGGACAGGAGTTCTTC. Amino acid sequence: CASSELGQEFF.

This rearrangement joins TRBV19 to TRBJ2-3, with 8 nucleotides matching TRBD2. V was clipped by 7 bases and J by 0 bases; unmatched bases: 3. The germline gives CDR1 LNHDA, CDR2 SQIVND (reference sequence). This CDR3 contains 14 residues. The CDR3 DNA follows: TGTGCCAGTAACTTAGCGGGAAGCACAGATACGCAGTATTTT. This sequence encodes CASNLAGSTDTQYF.

The rearrangement links TRBV19 to TRBJ2-1; D call uncertain. Trimming shortened V by 1 base and J by 0 bases, and 7 bases separated the two germline ends. The CDR3 extends over 15 amino acids. Germline V lookup: CDR1 LNHDA, CDR2 SQIVND (reference sequence). The CDR3 is CASSIVMSSYNEQFF. The CDR3 nucleotides read TGTGCCAGTAGTATAGTTATGAGCTCCTACAATGAGCAGTTCTTC.